The present T cell receptor (beta chain) was sequenced within a study of OX40 agonist ivuxolimab in advanced cancers. General study results and limits: Both blood CD4+ and CD8+ T cells showed clonal growth by week 6 at 0.1 to 3.0 mg/kg. Among some nonresponders, normalized T-cell clonal expansion was also low. On average, CD8+ T cells had more expanded clones than CD4+.

Points on this clone: What it binds is unknown.

The CDR3 has 16 amino acids. The trim removed 0 bases at V and 2 bases at J, leaving 3 bases unmatched. The V gene's germline CDR1 is SGHNT and CDR2 YYREEE (reference sequence). Clones were read by immunoSEQ multiplex PCR, and TCRdb kept only the in-frame ones, dropping some. Of tens of thousands of clones in the sample, approximately 80% were seen once. The clonotype originates from an adult with an advanced solid tumor such as melanoma, head and neck, liver or kidney cancer. The chain links TRBV5-4 to TRBJ2-2, with 8 bases fitting TRBD2. This specimen consisted of CD4+ or CD8+ T cells sorted from blood, obtained in a trial of the OX40 agonist ivuxolimab. CDR3 DNA: TGTGCCAGCAGCTTGGGTAGCGGGGTTAACACCGGGGAGCTGTTTTTT. It encodes CASSLGSGVNTGELFF.